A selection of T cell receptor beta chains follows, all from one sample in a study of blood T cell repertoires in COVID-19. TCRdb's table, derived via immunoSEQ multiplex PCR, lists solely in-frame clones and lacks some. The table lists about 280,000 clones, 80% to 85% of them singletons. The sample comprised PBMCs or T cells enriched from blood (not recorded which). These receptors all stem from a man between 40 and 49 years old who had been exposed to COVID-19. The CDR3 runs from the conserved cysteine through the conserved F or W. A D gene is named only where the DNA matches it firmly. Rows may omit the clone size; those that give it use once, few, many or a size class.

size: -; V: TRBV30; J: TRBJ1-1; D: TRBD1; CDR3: CAWGGQPEAFF; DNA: TGTGCCTGGGGGGGACAGCCTGAAGCTTTCTTT
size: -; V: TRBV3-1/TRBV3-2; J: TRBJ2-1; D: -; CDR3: CASSPLGGVGQFF; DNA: TGTGCCAGCAGCCCCCTCGGGGGAGTCGGGCAGTTCTTC
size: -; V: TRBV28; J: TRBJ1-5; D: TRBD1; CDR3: CASSSVDRVNQPQHF; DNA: TGTGCCAGCAGTTCTGTGGACAGGGTTAATCAGCCCCAGCATTTT
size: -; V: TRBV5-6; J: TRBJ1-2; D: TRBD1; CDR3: CASSLRRGLNGYTF; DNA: TGTGCCAGCAGCTTGAGAAGGGGGCTTAATGGCTACACCTTC
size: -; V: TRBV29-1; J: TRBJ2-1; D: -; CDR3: CSVGRVNEQFF; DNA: TGCAGCGTTGGCAGGGTCAATGAGCAGTTCTTC
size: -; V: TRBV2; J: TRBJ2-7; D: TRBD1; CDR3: CASKRGQGNTYEQYF; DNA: TGTGCCAGCAAGAGGGGACAGGGGAATACCTACGAGCAGTACTTC
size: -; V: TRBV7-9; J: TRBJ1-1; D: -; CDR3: CANQGDTNTEAFF; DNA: TGTGCCAACCAAGGGGATACGAACACTGAAGCTTTCTTT
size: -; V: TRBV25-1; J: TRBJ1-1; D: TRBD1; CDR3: CASSEVDRANTEAFF; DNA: TGTGCCAGCAGTGAAGTGGACAGGGCGAACACTGAAGCTTTCTTT
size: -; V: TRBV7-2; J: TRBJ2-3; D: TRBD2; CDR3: CASSASGLAGSDTQYF; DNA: TGTGCCAGCAGCGCGTCGGGACTAGCGGGATCAGATACGCAGTATTTT
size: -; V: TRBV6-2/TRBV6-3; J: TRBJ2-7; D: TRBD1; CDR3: CASSPPPDRVREQYF; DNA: TGTGCCAGCAGTCCACCACCGGACAGGGTACGGGAGCAGTACTTC
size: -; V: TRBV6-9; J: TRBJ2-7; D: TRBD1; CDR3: CASTSRQGGYEQYF; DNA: TGTGCCAGCACCTCCCGACAGGGGGGGTACGAGCAGTACTTC
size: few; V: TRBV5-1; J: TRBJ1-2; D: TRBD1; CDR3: CASSSGTGPLRVYGYTF; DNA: TGCGCCAGCAGCTCGGGGACAGGCCCGCTTAGGGTGTATGGCTACACCTTC
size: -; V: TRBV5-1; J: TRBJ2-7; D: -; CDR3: CASSLSGSSYEQYF; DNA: TGCGCCAGCAGCTTAAGCGGCAGCTCCTACGAGCAGTACTTC
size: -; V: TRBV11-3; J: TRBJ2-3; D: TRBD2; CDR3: CASSFIAGGRGDTQYF; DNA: TGTGCCAGCAGCTTTATAGCGGGAGGGCGTGGAGATACGCAGTATTTT
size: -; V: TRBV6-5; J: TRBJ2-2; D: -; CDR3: CASSYLGGLVTGELFF; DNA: TGTGCCAGCAGTTACTTAGGGGGATTAGTCACCGGGGAGCTGTTTTTT
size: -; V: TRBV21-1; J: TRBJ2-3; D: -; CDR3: CASSQIKERKDTDTQYF; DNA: TGTGCCAGCAGCCAAATTAAAGAGAGGAAGGACACAGATACGCAGTATTTT
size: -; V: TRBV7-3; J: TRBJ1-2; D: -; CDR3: CASSLIGGQDYGYTF; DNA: TGTGCCAGCAGCTTAATCGGGGGGCAGGACTATGGCTACACCTTC
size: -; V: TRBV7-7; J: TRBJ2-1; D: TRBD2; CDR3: CASSLAGLAGVNEQFF; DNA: TGTGCTAGCAGCTTAGCGGGACTAGCGGGAGTAAATGAGCAGTTCTTC
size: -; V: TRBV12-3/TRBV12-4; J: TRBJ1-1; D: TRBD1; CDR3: CASSPLQGGAFF; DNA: TGTGCCAGCAGCCCGCTACAGGGGGGAGCTTTCTTT
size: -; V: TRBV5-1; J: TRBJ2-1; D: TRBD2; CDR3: CASSLSQRERDEQFF; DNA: TGCGCCAGCAGCCTATCCCAGCGGGAGAGGGATGAGCAGTTCTTC
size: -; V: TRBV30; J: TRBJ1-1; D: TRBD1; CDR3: CAWSRDRATEAFF; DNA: TGTGCCTGGAGCCGGGACAGGGCAACTGAAGCTTTCTTT
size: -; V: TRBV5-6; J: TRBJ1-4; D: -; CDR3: CASSLDRGEKLFF; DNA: TGTGCCAGCAGCCTGGACCGGGGGGAAAAACTGTTTTTT
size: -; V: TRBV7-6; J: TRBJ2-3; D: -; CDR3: CASSVGPQSGLGRSATQYF; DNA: TGTGCCAGCAGCGTTGGCCCTCAGTCGGGGTTGGGGAGGTCCGCTACGCAGTATTTT